This entry lists 12 T cell receptor beta chains sequenced from one sample in a study of T cells in Graves' hyperthyroidism and ophthalmopathy. Researchers amplified the TCR beta CDR3 regions from RNA transcripts. Carried out on the TCR CDR3, a first-round RT-PCR used the HTBI primer set. TCRdb re-called the multiplex PCR reads through MiXCR, storing one row per CDR3 protein. The profile shows around 250,000 distinct CDR3 sequences, more than 12% of them singletons. Sequencing used blood. Every receptor here comes from a woman in her thirties or forties with Graves' hyperthyroidism that later progressed to Graves' ophthalmopathy.

Here the CDR3 reads CASSLGGQGVQFF. The CDR3 DNA follows: TGTGCCAGCAGCTTGGGAGGACAGGGCGTTCAGTTCTTC. The chain couples TRBV5-4 to TRBJ2-1; 8 bases match TRBD1. Germline V CDR1 and CDR2: SGHNT, YYREEE (reference sequence). The CDR3 runs to 13 residues. Trimming removed 0 bases from V and 13 bases from J; junction bases left unmatched: 6.

This clonotype was recorded many times. The CDR3 loop is CASSLKTGGTEAFF. CDR3 in DNA: TGTGCCAGCAGTTTAAAGACAGGCGGCACTGAAGCTTTCTTT. The V call is TRBV28, the J call TRBJ1-1; tentative D call: TRBD1 (6 bases). Trimming cost V 2 bases and J 4 bases, with 11 bases left between them. CDR1 is MDHEN and CDR2 is SYDVKM in the germline V gene. The CDR3 is 14 amino acids. Combining the CDR3 with reference TRBV28 and TRBJ1-1 gives the whole variable domain DVKVTQSSRYLVKRTGEKVFLECVQDMDHENMFWYRQDPGLGLRLIYFSYDVKMKEKGDIPEGYSVSREKKERFSLILESASTNQTSMYLCASSLKTGGTEAFFGQGTRLTVV.

This clonotype was observed many times. V is TRBV6-1 and J is TRBJ1-4; 7 nucleotides match TRBD1. CDR1 MNHNS and CDR2 SASEGT come from the germline V gene. Trimming at V came to 6 bases and at J to 6 bases, leaving 10 bases not matched to a gene. The CDR3 totals 15 residues. The DNA for the CDR3 is TGTGCCAGCAGAGATACAGGGGTGGGGGATGAAAAACTGTTTTTT. Translating gives CASRDTGVGDEKLFF.

This chain links TRBV27 with TRBJ2-1, with 8 bases identical to TRBD2. With 5 bases clipped from V and 6 bases from J, the junction kept 15 bases outside the gene matches. Germline V lookup: CDR1 MNHEY, CDR2 SMNVEV (reference sequence). The CDR3 is 17 amino acids. DNA for the CDR3: TGTGCCAGCAGTCCCCCCCAGTGGGCGCGGGGGGTCAATGAGCAGTTCTTC. This sequence encodes CASSPPQWARGVNEQFF.

Ten or more counts support this clonotype. The chain has TRBV27 and TRBJ1-6; 8 bases map to TRBD1. Germline lookup yields CDR1 MNHEY and CDR2 SMNVEV (reference sequence). The trim removed 6 bases at V and 7 bases at J, leaving 5 bases unmatched. This CDR3 comprises 14 residues. The CDR3 here is CASRDRVRNSPLHF. CDR3 nucleotide sequence: TGTGCCAGCAGGGACAGGGTCAGGAATTCACCCCTCCACTTT.

The chain recombines TRBV13 with TRBJ2-1; D call uncertain. The CDR3 covers 13 residues. The V end lost 2 bases, the J end lost 8 bases, and 10 bases lay between the germline ends. Germline lookup yields CDR1 PRHDT and CDR2 FYEKMQ (reference sequence). CDR3 sequence: CASSLRSLDEQFF. For the CDR3, the DNA is TGTGCCAGCAGCTTACGCAGCCTCGATGAGCAGTTCTTC.

This clonotype has at least ten counts. The J gene is TRBJ2-5, the V gene TRBV15; D unclear. There are 14 residues in the CDR3. V dropped 1 base and J dropped 3 bases, with 9 bases sitting between them. Germline loops: CDR1 LNHNV, CDR2 YYDKDF (reference sequence). CDR3 sequence reads: CATSRGRDEETQYF. For the CDR3, the DNA is TGTGCCACCAGCAGAGGGCGAGATGAAGAGACCCAGTACTTC. Full variable domain (rest looked up from reference TRBV15 and TRBJ2-5): DAMVIQNPRYQVTQFGKPVTLSCSQTLNHNVMYWYQQKSSQAPKLLFHYYDKDFNNEADTPDNFQSRRPNTSFCFLDIRSPGLGDTAMYLCATSRGRDEETQYFGPGTRLLVL.

The genes are TRBV5-1 and TRBJ2-1; the D gene is possibly TRBD1 (6 bases). In germline, CDR1 is SGHRS, CDR2 YFSETQ. The ends were cut back, 4 bases at V and 7 bases at J, with 21 bases in the middle. CDR3 size: 16 residues. CDR3 sequence (DNA): TGCGCCAGCAGCGCAGGGGCAGGGGAGAGGAATAATGAGCAGTTCTTC. It encodes CASSAGAGERNNEQFF. Combining the CDR3 with reference TRBV5-1 and TRBJ2-1 gives the whole variable domain KAGVTQTPRYLIKTRGQQVTLSCSPISGHRSVSWYQQTPGQGLQFLFEYFSETQRNKGNFPGRFSGRQFSNSRSEMNVSTLELGDSALYLCASSAGAGERNNEQFFGPGTRLTVL.

This clonotype was found many times. This sequence joins TRBV24-1 and TRBJ2-1; 13 nucleotides agree with TRBD2. The J segment lost 1 base and the V segment lost 3 bases, leaving 11 bases of the junction unmatched. The germline gives CDR1 KGHDR, CDR2 SFDVKD. The CDR3 runs to 20 residues. The CDR3 loop is CATSDTGRTSGSSSYNEQFF. The DNA of the CDR3 is TGTGCCACCAGTGATACAGGGAGGACTAGCGGGAGTTCATCCTACAATGAGCAGTTCTTC.

This clonotype was seen many times. This sequence joins TRBV14 and TRBJ2-5, with TRBD1 matching 10 bases. This CDR3 is 16 amino acids long. Germline CDR1 reads SGHDN; CDR2 reads FVKESK. Losses at the gene ends were 1 base for V and 4 bases for J; bases not matched to a gene: 6. CDR3 in DNA: TGTGCCAGCAGCCAAGGGGACAGGGGCTGGAGAGAGACCCAGTACTTC. It encodes CASSQGDRGWRETQYF.

This clonotype was detected many times. The CDR3 region has the DNA TGCAGCGTTGAAAACGGCAGTGAAGCTTTCTTT. Amino acids: CSVENGSEAFF. This chain joins TRBV29-1 and TRBJ1-1; D unresolved. The CDR3 runs to 11 residues. Trimming left V 2 bases short and J 7 bases short, with 8 bases between. Germline V gene lookup returns CDR1 SQVTM and CDR2 ANQGSEA.

The V and J genes are TRBV27 and TRBJ2-7, with TRBD2 identical over 11 bases. Looked up from germline, CDR1 is MNHEY and CDR2 is SMNVEV (reference sequence). This CDR3 has 15 residues. The V gene end was trimmed by 7 bases and the J gene end by 4 bases; junction bases not matched to a gene: 9. This chain's CDR3 is CASKVTGTSGYEQYF. The CDR3 DNA is TGTGCCAGCAAAGTTACCGGGACTAGCGGTTACGAGCAGTACTTC.